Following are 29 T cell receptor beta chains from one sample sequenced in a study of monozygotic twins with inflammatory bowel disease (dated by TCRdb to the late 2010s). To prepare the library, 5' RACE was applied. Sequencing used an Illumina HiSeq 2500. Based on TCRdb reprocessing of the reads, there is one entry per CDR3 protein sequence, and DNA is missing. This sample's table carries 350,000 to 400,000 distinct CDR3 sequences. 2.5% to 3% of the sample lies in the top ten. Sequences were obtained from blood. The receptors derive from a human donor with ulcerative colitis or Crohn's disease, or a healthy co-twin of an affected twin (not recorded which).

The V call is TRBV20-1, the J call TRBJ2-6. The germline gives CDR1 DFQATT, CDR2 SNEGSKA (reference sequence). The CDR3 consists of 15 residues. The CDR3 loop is CSARKLWSGANVLTF.

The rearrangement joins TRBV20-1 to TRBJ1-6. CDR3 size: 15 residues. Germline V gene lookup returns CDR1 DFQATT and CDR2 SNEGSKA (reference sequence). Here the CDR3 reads CSARPSGLINSPLHF.

CDR3 amino acids: CASSPVGPRGVRSYEQYF. The chain uses TRBV9 and TRBJ2-7; no DNA is available, so the TRBD2 call from TCRdb remains unchecked. The CDR3 totals 18 residues. Germline-derived CDR1 and CDR2 are SGDLS and YYNGEE.

CDR3: CASSYGRYQETQYF. This chain links TRBV12-3 or TRBV12-4 with TRBJ2-5; the TCRdb D gene call, TRBD1, has no DNA to confirm it. The CDR3 covers 14 residues.

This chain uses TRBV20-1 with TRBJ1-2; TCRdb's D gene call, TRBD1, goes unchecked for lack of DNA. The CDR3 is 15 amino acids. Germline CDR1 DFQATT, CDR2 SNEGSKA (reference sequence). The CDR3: CSAIYPTQGSYGYTF.

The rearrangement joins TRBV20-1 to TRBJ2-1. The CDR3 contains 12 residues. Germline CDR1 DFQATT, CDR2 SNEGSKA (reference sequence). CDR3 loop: CSALAAYNEQFF.

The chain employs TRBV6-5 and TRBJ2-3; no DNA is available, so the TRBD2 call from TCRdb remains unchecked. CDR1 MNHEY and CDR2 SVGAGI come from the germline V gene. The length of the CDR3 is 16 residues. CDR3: CASSSLLAGGPDTQYF.

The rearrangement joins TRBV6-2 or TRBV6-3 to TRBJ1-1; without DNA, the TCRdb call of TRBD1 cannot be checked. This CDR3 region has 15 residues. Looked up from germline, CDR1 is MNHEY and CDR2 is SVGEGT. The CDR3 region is CASSWPAQGNTEAFF.

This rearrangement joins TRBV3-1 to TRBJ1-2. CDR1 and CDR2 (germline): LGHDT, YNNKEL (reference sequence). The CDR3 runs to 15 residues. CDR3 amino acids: CASSQPITPIYGYTF.

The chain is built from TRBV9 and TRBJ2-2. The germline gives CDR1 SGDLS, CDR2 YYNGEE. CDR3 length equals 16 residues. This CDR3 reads CASSVATLMNTGELFF.

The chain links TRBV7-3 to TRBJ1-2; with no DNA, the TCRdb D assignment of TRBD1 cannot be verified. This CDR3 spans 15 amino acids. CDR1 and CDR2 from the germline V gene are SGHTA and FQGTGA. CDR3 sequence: CASSLTGGFRDGYTF.

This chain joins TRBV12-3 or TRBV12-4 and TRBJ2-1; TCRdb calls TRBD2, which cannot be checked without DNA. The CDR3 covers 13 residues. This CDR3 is CATGRTESGKQFF.

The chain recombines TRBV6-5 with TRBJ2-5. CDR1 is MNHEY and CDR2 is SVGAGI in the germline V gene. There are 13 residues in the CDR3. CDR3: CASSYGNRETQYF.

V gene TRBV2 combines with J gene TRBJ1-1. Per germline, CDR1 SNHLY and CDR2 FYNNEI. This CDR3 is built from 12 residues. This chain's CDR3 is CASRGWNTEAFF. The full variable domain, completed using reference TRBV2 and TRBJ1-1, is EPEVTQTPSHQVTQMGQEVILRCVPISNHLYFYWYRQILGQKVEFLVSFYNNEISEKSEIFDDQFSVERPDGSNFTLKIRSTKLEDSAMYFCASRGWNTEAFFGQGTRLTVV.

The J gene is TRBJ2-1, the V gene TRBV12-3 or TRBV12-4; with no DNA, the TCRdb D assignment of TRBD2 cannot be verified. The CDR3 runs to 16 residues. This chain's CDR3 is CASSSSAGGAYNEQFF.

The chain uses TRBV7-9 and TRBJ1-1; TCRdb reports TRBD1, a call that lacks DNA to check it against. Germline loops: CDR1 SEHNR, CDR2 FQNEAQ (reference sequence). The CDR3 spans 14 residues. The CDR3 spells CASSTRQVGTEAFF.

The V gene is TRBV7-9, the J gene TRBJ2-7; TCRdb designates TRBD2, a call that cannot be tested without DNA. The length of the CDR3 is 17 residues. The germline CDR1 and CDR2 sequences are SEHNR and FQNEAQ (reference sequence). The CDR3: CASSPLEGKLTSYEQYF.

The CDR3 sequence: CASGLVGGAYNEQFF. This chain joins TRBV7-3 and TRBJ2-1; TCRdb designates TRBD2, a call that cannot be tested without DNA. The CDR3 covers 15 residues. CDR1 is SGHTA and CDR2 is FQGTGA in the germline V gene. The entire variable domain, with the rest obtained from reference TRBV7-3 and TRBJ2-1, is as follows: GAGVSQTPSNKVTEKGKYVELRCDPISGHTALYWYRQSLGQGPEFLIYFQGTGAADDSGLPNDRFFAVRPEGSVSTLKIQRTERGDSAVYLCASGLVGGAYNEQFFGPGTRLTVL.

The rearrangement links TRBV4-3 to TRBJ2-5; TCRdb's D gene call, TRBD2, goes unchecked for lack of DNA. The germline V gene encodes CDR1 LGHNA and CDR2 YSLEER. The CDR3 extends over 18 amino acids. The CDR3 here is CASSQDWTSGRGGETQYF.

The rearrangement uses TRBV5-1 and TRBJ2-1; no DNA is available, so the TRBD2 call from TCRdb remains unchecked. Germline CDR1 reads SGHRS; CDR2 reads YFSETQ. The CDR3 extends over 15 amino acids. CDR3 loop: CASSLVVSGVNEQFF.

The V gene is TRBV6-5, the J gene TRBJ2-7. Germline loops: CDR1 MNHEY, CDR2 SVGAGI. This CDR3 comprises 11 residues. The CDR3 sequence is CASSRKYEQYF.

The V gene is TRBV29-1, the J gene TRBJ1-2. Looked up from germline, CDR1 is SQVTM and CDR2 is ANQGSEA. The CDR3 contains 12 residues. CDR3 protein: CSARGGSSGYTF.

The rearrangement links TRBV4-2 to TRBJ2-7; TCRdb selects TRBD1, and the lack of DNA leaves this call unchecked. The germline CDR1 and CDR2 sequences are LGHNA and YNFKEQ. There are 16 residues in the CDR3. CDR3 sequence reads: CASSQDLAGGSYEQYF.

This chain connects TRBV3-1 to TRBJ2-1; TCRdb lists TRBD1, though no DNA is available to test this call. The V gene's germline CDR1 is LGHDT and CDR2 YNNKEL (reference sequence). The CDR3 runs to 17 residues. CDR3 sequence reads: CASSQDFSGGLYNEQFF.

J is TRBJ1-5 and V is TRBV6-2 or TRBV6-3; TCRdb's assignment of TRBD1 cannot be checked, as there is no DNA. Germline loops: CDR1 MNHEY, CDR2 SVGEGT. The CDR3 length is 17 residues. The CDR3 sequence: CASSYSVGQGAGQPQHF.

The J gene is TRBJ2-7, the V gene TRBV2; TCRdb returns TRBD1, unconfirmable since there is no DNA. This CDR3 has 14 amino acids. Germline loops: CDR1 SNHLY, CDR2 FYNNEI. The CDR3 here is CASKGRDSSYEQYF.

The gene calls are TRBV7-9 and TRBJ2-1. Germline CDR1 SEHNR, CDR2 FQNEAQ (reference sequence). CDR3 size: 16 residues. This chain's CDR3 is CASSPEAGSSYNEQFF.

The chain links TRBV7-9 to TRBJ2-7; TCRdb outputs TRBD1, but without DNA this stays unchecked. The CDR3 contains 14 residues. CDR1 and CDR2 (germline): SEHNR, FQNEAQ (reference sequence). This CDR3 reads CASSGRGILYEQYF.

The CDR3 sequence is CSARGLAVGAGELFF. The rearrangement joins TRBV20-1 to TRBJ2-2; TCRdb names TRBD2, which stays unverified in the absence of DNA. The CDR3 has 15 amino acids. Germline CDR1 reads DFQATT; CDR2 reads SNEGSKA (reference sequence).